Shown below are 24 T cell receptor beta chains from a single sample sequenced in a study of T cell repertoires in cytomegalovirus infection. One entry per CDR3 protein, called by TCRdb with MiXCR from the reads. This sample has around 530,000 distinct CDR3 sequences, with approximately 15% found just once. Sequencing was carried out using CD8+ T cells from PBMCs. These TCRs come from a human donor in good health (CMV status not recorded). Some clones in this sample may be carry-over from other donors' samples.

V is TRBV20-1 and J is TRBJ1-2; TRBD1 agrees at 8 bases. The CDR3 spans 18 residues. CDR1 and CDR2 (germline): DFQATT, SNEGSKA (reference sequence). With 0 bases clipped from V and 5 bases from J, the junction kept 17 bases outside the gene matches. The CDR3 sequence is CSARDGWSGQAGGYGYTF. In DNA form, the CDR3 reads TGCAGTGCTAGAGATGGTTGGTCGGGACAGGCCGGTGGGTATGGCTACACCTTC.

This clonotype was seen repeatedly, ten times or more. This chain joins TRBV12-3 or TRBV12-4 and TRBJ2-1; D is possibly TRBD1 (7 bases). This CDR3 contains 14 residues. The V end was cut by 7 bases, the J end by 5 bases, with 15 bases between. DNA for the CDR3: TGTGCCAGCACCGGGGGACAGTCAAACAATGAGCAGTTCTTC. Amino acids: CASTGGQSNNEQFF.

This clonotype was detected many times. The chain links TRBV28 to TRBJ1-5, with D tentatively TRBD1 (6 bases). This CDR3 is built from 15 residues. V gave up 5 bases and J gave up 3 bases, with 14 bases separating them. In germline, CDR1 is MDHEN, CDR2 SYDVKM. CDR3: CASSDTDRHNQPQHF. Written as DNA, the CDR3 is TGTGCCAGCAGTGACACGGACAGACACAATCAGCCCCAGCATTTT.

The rearrangement links TRBV27 to TRBJ2-7; no firm D call. The V end lost 0 bases, the J end lost 3 bases, and 15 bases lay between the germline ends. The CDR3 runs to 16 residues. Germline V gene data show CDR1 as MNHEY and CDR2 as SMNVEV (reference sequence). The CDR3 nucleotides read TGTGCCAGCAGTTTATCGGTGGACGCCCGGGTCTACGAGCAGTACTTC. It translates to CASSLSVDARVYEQYF.

This clonotype has at least ten counts. In DNA, the CDR3 is TGTGCCAGCAGCCCGGAACAGACAGGGGGCGCAGATGAGCAGTTCTTC. As protein: CASSPEQTGGADEQFF. V is TRBV7-6 and J is TRBJ2-1, with 10 bases lining up with TRBD1. The CDR3 totals 16 residues. Looked up from germline, CDR1 is SGHVS and CDR2 is FNYEAQ. Germline trimming cut 5 bases from V and 8 bases from J; bases unmatched to any gene: 12.

This clonotype was seen ten or more times. The chain joins TRBV28 to TRBJ2-4, with 12 nucleotides matching TRBD2. Germline lookup yields CDR1 MDHEN and CDR2 SYDVKM. The CDR3 contains 15 residues. Germline trimming cut 6 bases from V and 5 bases from J; bases unmatched to any gene: 5. The CDR3 DNA reads as TGTGCCAGCAGGGAAAGACTAGCGGGAGAAAACATTCAGTACTTC. This sequence encodes CASRERLAGENIQYF.

This clonotype turned up a few times. V gene TRBV6-2 or TRBV6-3 combines with J gene TRBJ1-4; 8 bases fit TRBD1. The V segment lost 6 bases and the J segment 7 bases; nucleotides outside the gene matches: 22. The CDR3 covers 19 residues. The germline V gene has CDR1 MNHEY and CDR2 SVGEGT. The CDR3 loop is CASSSVRSRQGAKGEKLFF. Here the CDR3 DNA reads TGTGCCAGCAGCAGCGTGCGTAGTCGGCAGGGGGCTAAGGGTGAAAAACTGTTTTTT.

This clonotype has a count of ten or more. The chain has TRBV7-6 and TRBJ1-1; D call uncertain. V lost 4 bases to trimming and J lost 1 base, with 13 bases between them. Germline V lookup: CDR1 SGHVS, CDR2 FNYEAQ. The CDR3 covers 15 residues. Written as DNA, the CDR3 is TGTGCCAGCAGCTCGCCGGAGGGCGGGAACACTGAAGCTTTCTTT. The encoded protein is CASSSPEGGNTEAFF.

This clonotype was found many times. The rearrangement uses TRBV4-1 and TRBJ1-2; D is unclear. The CDR3 loop spans 13 amino acids. Germline CDR1 reads MGHRA; CDR2 reads YSYEKL. Trimming took 1 base from V and 6 from J, leaving 9 bases between them. The CDR3 nucleotides are TGCGCCAGCAGCCAAGGAGACGGAGATGGCTACACCTTC. This encodes CASSQGDGDGYTF.

This clonotype was picked up a small number of times. J is TRBJ1-5 and V is TRBV28; 8 nucleotides line up with TRBD1. The CDR3 is made up of 16 amino acids. V lost 5 bases and J lost 7; bases outside the gene matches: 13. Germline V gene data show CDR1 as MDHEN and CDR2 as SYDVKM. This CDR3 reads CASSGLQGERGQPQHF. The DNA for the CDR3 is TGTGCCAGCAGTGGCTTACAGGGGGAACGAGGCCAGCCCCAGCATTTT.

About this clonotype itself: One end of the junction fails to match germline, which may point to a read error. The chain carries TRBV7-9 and TRBJ1-4; D unresolved. The CDR3 spans 14 residues. Germline lookup yields CDR1 SEHNR and CDR2 FQNEAQ (reference sequence). The CDR3 bases are TGTGTCAGCAGCCCCAGCGTCGGTAATGAAAAACTGTTTTTT. Its protein product is CVSSPSVGNEKLFF.

This clonotype came up a few times. The chain is built from TRBV20-1 and TRBJ1-6, with 10 positions matching TRBD1. CDR3 length: 14 amino acids. The germline gives CDR1 DFQATT, CDR2 SNEGSKA (reference sequence). V gave up 6 bases and J gave up 8 bases; unmatched junction bases: 7. CDR3: CSAPSDRGDSPLHF. For the CDR3, the DNA is TGCAGTGCCCCTTCGGACAGGGGGGATTCACCCCTCCACTTT.

The genes are TRBV6-1 and TRBJ2-2, with D maybe TRBD2 (6 bases). The length of the CDR3 is 12 residues. The ends were cut back, 9 bases at V and 5 bases at J, with 10 bases in the middle. CDR1 and CDR2 from the germline V gene are MNHNS and SASEGT. The CDR3 coding sequence is TGTGCCAGGGGGGGAAGTACCGGGGAGCTGTTTTTT. Its protein product is CARGGSTGELFF.

This chain links TRBV7-9 with TRBJ1-2, with a weak D call TRBD1 (5 bases). Trimming removed 3 bases from V and 8 bases from J, with 10 bases in between. There are 12 residues in the CDR3. Germline CDR1 reads SEHNR; CDR2 reads FQNEAQ (reference sequence). As DNA, the CDR3 is TGTGCCAGCAGCTTTATAGGGGAAGGCTACACCTTC. This gives the protein CASSFIGEGYTF.

This clonotype was observed at least ten times. The V and J genes are TRBV7-6 and TRBJ1-2, with 7 nucleotides matching TRBD1. The CDR3 has 12 residues. V shed 5 bases and J 6 bases; nucleotides not matched to a gene: 3. CDR1 and CDR2 (germline): SGHVS, FNYEAQ. The CDR3 DNA follows: TGTGCCAGCAGCAGACAGGGAGATGGCTACACCTTC. It specifies CASSRQGDGYTF.

V gene TRBV11-2 combines with J gene TRBJ2-3, with D unresolved. Between the trimmed V and J ends, which lost 2 bases and 0 bases, there was a span of 6 bases. This CDR3 is 14 amino acids long. From germline, CDR1 is SGHAT and CDR2 FQNNGV. The CDR3 sequence is CASSLPASTDTQYF. The CDR3 bases are TGTGCCAGCAGCTTACCTGCTAGCACAGATACGCAGTATTTT. Using reference TRBV11-2 and TRBJ2-3 for the parts outside the CDR3, the full variable domain is EAGVAQSPRYKIIEKRQSVAFWCNPISGHATLYWYQQILGQGPKLLIQFQNNGVVDDSQLPKDRFSAERLKGVDSTLKIQPAKLEDSAVYLCASSLPASTDTQYFGPGTRLTVL.

This clonotype was counted many times. The chain couples TRBV28 to TRBJ1-1; weak D call: TRBD1 (5 bases). This CDR3 spans 16 amino acids. CDR1 and CDR2 (germline): MDHEN, SYDVKM. V lost 6 bases to trimming and J lost 0 bases, with 17 bases between them. The CDR3 DNA is TGTGCCAGCAGCAAAACGCCTGACAGACTGAACACTGAAGCTTTCTTT. Residues: CASSKTPDRLNTEAFF.

V and J are TRBV3-1 and TRBJ1-1, with D perhaps matching TRBD1 (5 bases). CDR1 LGHDT and CDR2 YNNKEL come from the germline V gene (reference sequence). Deletions cut 6 bases from V and 7 bases from J, with 12 bases between. CDR3 length equals 12 residues. For the CDR3, the DNA is TGTGCCAGCAGGTGGGGCGGGGATGAAGCTTTCTTT. Amino acid sequence: CASRWGGDEAFF.

A word on this clonotype: The missing conserved phenylalanine or tryptophan at the end of this CDR3 makes a read error likely. The chain recombines TRBV11-2 with TRBJ2-7; 12 bases are shared with TRBD2. V lost 5 bases, J lost 4 bases, and 12 bases stayed unmatched. Germline V lookup: CDR1 SGHAT, CDR2 FQNNGV. This CDR3 has 17 amino acids. The CDR3 DNA is TGTGCCAGCAGCATTTGGACTAGCGGGGAGCCAGAGTACGAGCAGTACTTA. Protein product: CASSIWTSGEPEYEQYL.

This clonotype was found many times. V gene TRBV7-9 combines with J gene TRBJ2-1, with unresolved D. Germline lookup yields CDR1 SEHNR and CDR2 FQNEAQ (reference sequence). Trimming shortened V by 4 bases and J by 7 bases, and 5 bases separated the two germline ends. This CDR3 contains 11 residues. CDR3 residues: CASSSMNEQFF. The CDR3 region has the DNA TGTGCCAGCAGCTCGATGAATGAGCAGTTCTTC.

This clonotype has a count of ten or more. The chain has TRBV7-8 and TRBJ2-7; D is perhaps TRBD1 or TRBD2 (5 bases each). This CDR3 has 16 residues. The V and J ends lost 7 bases and 0 bases respectively, with 19 bases between them. Germline lookup yields CDR1 SGHVS and CDR2 FQNEAQ. As DNA, the CDR3 is TGTGCCAGCACCACCGGGGCTAAGATAAGCTCCTACGAGCAGTACTTC. Encoded protein: CASTTGAKISSYEQYF. Based on the CDR3 plus reference TRBV7-8 and TRBJ2-7, the full variable domain is GAGVSQSPRYKVAKRGQDVALRCDPISGHVSLFWYQQALGQGPEFLTYFQNEAQLDKSGLPSDRFFAERPEGSVSTLKIQRTQQEDSAVYLCASTTGAKISSYEQYFGPGTRLTVT.

This clonotype was recorded a few times. The CDR3 coding sequence is TGTGCCAGCAGCCCCTCCCGTCCTGCTAGCGGGGACCACTCCTACGAGCAGTACTTC. Encoded protein: CASSPSRPASGDHSYEQYF. The V call is TRBV7-9, the J call TRBJ2-7, with 9 bases fitting TRBD2. The CDR3 extends over 19 amino acids. The V segment lost 5 bases and the J segment 0 bases; nucleotides outside the gene matches: 17. The V gene's germline CDR1 is SEHNR and CDR2 FQNEAQ (reference sequence).

A word on this clonotype: Mismatch with germline at one junction end may stem from a read error. The chain has TRBV7-3 and TRBJ2-7, with a tentative D call TRBD2 (6 bases). CDR3 size: 15 residues. Germline CDR1 SGHTA, CDR2 FQGTGA. The CDR3 nucleotides read TGTGCCAGAAGCTTAATGGCGGGGCAAGGTCAAGAGCAGTACTTC. The encoded protein is CARSLMAGQGQEQYF. Full variable domain (missing parts from reference TRBV7-3 and TRBJ2-7): GAGVSQTPSNKVTEKGKYVELRCDPISGHTALYWYRQSLGQGPEFLIYFQGTGAADDSGLPNDRFFAVRPEGSVSTLKIQRTERGDSAVYLCARSLMAGQGQEQYFGPGTRLTVT.

On this clonotype: A much larger clone lies a single base off, so this may be a read error. The chain links TRBV11-2 to TRBJ2-2; TRBD2 might be the D (5 bases). The CDR3 sequence is 15 residues long. The germline CDR1 and CDR2 sequences are SGHAT and FQNNGV. The CDR3 loop is CTSNLGGRNTGELFF. The CDR3 DNA is TGTACCAGCAACTTGGGCGGGCGGAACACCGGGGAGCTGTTTTTT.